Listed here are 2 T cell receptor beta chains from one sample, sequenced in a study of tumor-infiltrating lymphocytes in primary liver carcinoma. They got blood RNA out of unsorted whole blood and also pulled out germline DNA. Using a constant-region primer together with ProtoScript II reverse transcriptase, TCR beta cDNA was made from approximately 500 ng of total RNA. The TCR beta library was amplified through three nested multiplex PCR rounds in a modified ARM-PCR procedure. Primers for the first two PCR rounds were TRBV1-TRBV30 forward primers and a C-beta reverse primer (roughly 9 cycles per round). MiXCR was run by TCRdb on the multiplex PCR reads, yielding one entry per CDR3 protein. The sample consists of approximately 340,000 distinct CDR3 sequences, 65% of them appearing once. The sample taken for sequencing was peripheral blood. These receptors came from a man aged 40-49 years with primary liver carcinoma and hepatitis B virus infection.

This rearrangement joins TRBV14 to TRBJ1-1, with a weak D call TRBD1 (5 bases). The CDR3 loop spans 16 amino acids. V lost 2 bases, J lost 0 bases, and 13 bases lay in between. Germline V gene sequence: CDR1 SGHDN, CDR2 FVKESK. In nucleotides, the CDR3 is TGTGCCAGCAGCCAATTGGCGGACAAAATGAACACTGAAGCTTTCTTT. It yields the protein CASSQLADKMNTEAFF.

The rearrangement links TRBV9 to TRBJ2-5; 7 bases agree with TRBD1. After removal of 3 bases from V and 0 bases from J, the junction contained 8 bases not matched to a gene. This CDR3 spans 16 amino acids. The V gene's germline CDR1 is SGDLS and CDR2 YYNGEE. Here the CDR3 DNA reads TGTGCCAGCAGCGAATCACAGGGGAACTACCAAGAGACCCAGTACTTC. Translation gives CASSESQGNYQETQYF.